This is a list of T cell receptor beta chains from one sample in a study of CD8+ T cells in alopecia areata. Using immunoSEQ multiplex PCR, the repertoire was profiled, and TCRdb retains in-frame clones only, with some absent. The data show almost 250,000 clones, 67% seen once. The specimen was CD4+ T cells sorted from blood, collected at week 0. The receptor source for this set is a human donor with alopecia areata. The CDR3 runs from the conserved cysteine through the conserved F or W. D genes are given only for firm matches. A clone size is listed for some rows: how often the clone was seen (once, few, many), or a class if it is expanded.

d_call clone_size j_call v_call cdr3_nt cdr3_aa
- once TRBJ1-2 TRBV25-1 TGTGCCAGCAGGCGTTTGGGCTACACCTTC CASRRLGYTF
TRBD1 - TRBJ2-3 TRBV7-3 TGTGCCAGCAGCTTACGACAGGGTGGCACAGATACGCAGTATTTT CASSLRQGGTDTQYF
- - TRBJ2-5 TRBV7-6 TGTGCCAGCAGCCCTGTTGAGGGGATAGGGACCCAGTACTTC CASSPVEGIGTQYF
TRBD1 - TRBJ2-5 TRBV29-1 TGCAGCGTTGAGACCAGGGGGCTAGGGGAGACCCAGTACTTC CSVETRGLGETQYF
- - TRBJ2-5 TRBV4-1 TGCGCCAGCAGCCCGGTGGCAGAACAAGAGACCCAGTACTTC CASSPVAEQETQYF
- few TRBJ1-1 TRBV29-1 TGCAGCGTTGCCGACAGGATTAACTCGAACACTGAAGCTTTCTTT CSVADRINSNTEAFF
- - TRBJ1-2 TRBV7-2 TGTGCCAGCAGCTTAGCAACAGGGTATGGCTACACCTTC CASSLATGYGYTF
TRBD2 - TRBJ2-7 TRBV6-5 TGTGCCAGCAGTTACGGGGCTAGCGGGGGTTACGAGCAGTACTTC CASSYGASGGYEQYF
- - TRBJ2-7 TRBV4-3 TGCGCCAGCAGCCCAGACCCCCAGGTTAACTACGAGCAGTACTTC CASSPDPQVNYEQYF
- - TRBJ2-1 TRBV7-2 TGTGCCAGCAGCCAAGTGAGTAATCTGGGCAATGAGCAGTTCTTC CASSQVSNLGNEQFF
- - TRBJ2-3 TRBV9 TGTGCCAGCAGCGTAGCGTCGGGGACAGATACGCAGTATTTT CASSVASGTDTQYF
TRBD2 - TRBJ2-1 TRBV29-1 TGCAGCGTTCGCGGGGGGGCCGGCGAGTTGAGTGTTGAGCAGTTCTTC CSVRGGAGELSVEQFF
- - TRBJ1-6 TRBV25-1 TGTGCCAGCAGTGGGGGCTGGAATTCACCCCTCCACTTT CASSGGWNSPLHF
- - TRBJ1-1 TRBV30 TGTGCCTGGAGTCCCCGCCGGACCTCTGTTCCTGAAGCTTTCTTT CAWSPRRTSVPEAFF
TRBD1 - TRBJ2-1 TRBV7-2 TGTGCCAGCAGCTCGGGACAGTTCAATGAGCAGTTCTTC CASSSGQFNEQFF
TRBD1 few TRBJ1-5 TRBV27 TGTGCCAGCAGTTTAAGGGGTCTCGACAGGGGGCCTAGCAATCAGCCCCAGCATTTT CASSLRGLDRGPSNQPQHF
- once TRBJ2-5 TRBV7-7 TGTGCTAGCACCAAAACCGGGACCCGGGGAGAGACCCAGTACTTC CASTKTGTRGETQYF
TRBD1 - TRBJ1-1 TRBV30 TGTGCCTCGAGACAGGGGTTTACCCCCCTAGAAGCTTTCTTT CASRQGFTPLEAFF
TRBD1 - TRBJ2-7 TRBV29-1 TGCAGCGTTGGACAGGGATGGAACGAGCAGTACTTC CSVGQGWNEQYF
- - TRBJ2-1 TRBV14 TGTGCCAGCAGCCAAAAGTCCCCCTTAACAGGGAGCTCCTACAATGAGCAGTTCTTC CASSQKSPLTGSSYNEQFF
TRBD1 few TRBJ1-2 TRBV9 TGTGCCAGCAGCGTAGGGACGAGACAGGGGAATGGCTACACCTTC CASSVGTRQGNGYTF
TRBD1 - TRBJ1-1 TRBV29-1 TGCAGCGTTGTGGACAGGCGATTGAACACTGAAGCTTTCTTT CSVVDRRLNTEAFF
- - TRBJ1-6 TRBV2 TGTGCCAGCAGTGAAGCGCAGGTTGGGGGAGGTTCACCCCTCCACTTT CASSEAQVGGGSPLHF
- - TRBJ2-5 TRBV29-1 TGCAGCGTTGAATCGGTTATGTTCCAAGAGACCCAGTACTTC CSVESVMFQETQYF
TRBD1 - TRBJ1-2 TRBV4-3 TGCGCCAGCAGCCCCGGACAGGGGAGCTATGGCTACACCTTC CASSPGQGSYGYTF
TRBD1 - TRBJ2-2 TRBV4-3 TGCGCCAGCAGCCAGGGACAGGCCGCGAACACCGGGGAGCTGTTTTTT CASSQGQAANTGELFF
- once TRBJ1-3 TRBV29-1 TGCAGCGTTGATAGCGGGACTGGAAACACCATATATTTT CSVDSGTGNTIYF
- - TRBJ1-2 TRBV4-2 TGTGCCAGCAGCCAAGTCGGTCAGGGCAGGGAAGGCTACACCTTC CASSQVGQGREGYTF
- - TRBJ1-1 TRBV5-6 TGTGCCAGCAGCTTTTGGGGGGAGGTATCGAACACTGAAGCTTTCTTT CASSFWGEVSNTEAFF
- - TRBJ2-1 TRBV6-5 TGTGCCAGCAGTTACGGAGCGAACAATGAGCAGTTCTTC CASSYGANNEQFF
TRBD1 - TRBJ1-1 TRBV5-1 TGCGCCAGCAGCACAGGGACAGGGGCGCGTGACACTGAAGCTTTCTTT CASSTGTGARDTEAFF
- - TRBJ1-2 TRBV20-1 TGCAGTGCTAGAAGGGGCAATGGCTACACCTTC CSARRGNGYTF
- once TRBJ2-5 TRBV7-3 TGTGCCAGCAGCTTTAGCATGGCTCCAGGGGAGACCCAGTACTTC CASSFSMAPGETQYF
- - TRBJ1-5 TRBV4-2 TGTGCCAGCAGCCCCCGCAGGGGTGGAGAGCAGCCCCAGCATTTT CASSPRRGGEQPQHF
TRBD2 - TRBJ2-7 TRBV4-1 TGCGCCAGCAGCCCCAGGGAGGGCTACGAGCAGTACTTC CASSPREGYEQYF
- - TRBJ1-4 TRBV30 TGTGCCTGGAGCCCCCAGGGTGCAACTAATGAAAAACTGTTTTTT CAWSPQGATNEKLFF
- - TRBJ2-7 TRBV11-2 TGTGCCAGCAGCCCCCATGCCAGCTCCTACGAGCAGTACTTC CASSPHASSYEQYF